This passage covers 30 T cell receptor beta chains from one sample sequenced in a study of blood T cell repertoires in COVID-19. Generated by immunoSEQ multiplex PCR, the TCRdb table keeps only in-frame clones and is missing some. This sample carries some 200,000 clones, around 87% of them seen once, and the ten largest clones take 3.7%. The sequencing sample was made of peripheral blood. These receptors came from a young man with active or convalescent COVID-19.

The rearrangement links TRBV19 to TRBJ1-5; D is ambiguous. There are 14 residues in the CDR3. Germline V CDR1 and CDR2: LNHDA, SQIVND (reference sequence). Trimming removed 1 base from V and 4 bases from J, with 8 bases in between. The DNA of the CDR3 is TGTGCCAGTAGTATAGGCAGTCTGAATCAGCCCCAGCATTTT. Translating gives CASSIGSLNQPQHF.

The chain's CDR3 is CASSLGDYGYTF. In DNA, the CDR3 is TGTGCCAGCAGCTTAGGAGACTATGGCTACACCTTC. The genes are TRBV7-9 and TRBJ1-2; the D is unclear. The CDR3 spans 12 residues. Per germline, CDR1 SEHNR and CDR2 FQNEAQ (reference sequence). Trimming shortened V by 1 base and J by 3 bases, and 3 bases separated the two germline ends.

The rearrangement joins TRBV24-1 to TRBJ2-3; D possibly corresponds to TRBD2 (5 bases). Germline CDR1 KGHDR, CDR2 SFDVKD. The germline V and J ends were trimmed by 4 bases and 3 bases, with 13 bases remaining between them. This CDR3 region has 15 residues. The DNA of the CDR3 is TGTGCCACCAGTGACCCTGGACTGGGGACAGATACGCAGTATTTT. Translating gives CATSDPGLGTDTQYF.

This clone was seen a single time. The gene calls are TRBV6-1 and TRBJ1-1; 10 bases are a match to TRBD1. With 3 bases clipped from V and 4 bases from J, the junction kept 5 bases outside the gene matches. CDR1 and CDR2 (germline): MNHNS, SASEGT. This CDR3 is 15 amino acids long. The DNA of the CDR3 is TGTGCCAGCAGTGACCTCGGACAGGGGGGCACTGAAGCTTTCTTT. Residues: CASSDLGQGGTEAFF.

In this sample, this clone turned up once. V and J are TRBV4-2 and TRBJ1-2; 8 bases are a match to TRBD1. The V and J ends lost 0 bases and 3 bases, in that order; junction bases with no gene match: 3. CDR1 and CDR2 (germline): LGHNA, YNFKEQ. The CDR3 is 15 amino acids. The CDR3 loop reads CASSQDGTGYYGYTF. The CDR3 nucleotides are TGTGCCAGCAGCCAAGATGGGACAGGATACTATGGCTACACCTTC.

The chain has TRBV5-1 and TRBJ2-3; D gene ambiguous. The CDR3 consists of 13 residues. Germline lookup yields CDR1 SGHRS and CDR2 YFSETQ. The ends were cut back, 4 bases at V and 2 bases at J, with 8 bases in the middle. The CDR3 sequence: CASSQQFTDTQYF. Here the CDR3 DNA reads TGCGCCAGCAGCCAACAGTTCACAGATACGCAGTATTTT.

The chain uses TRBV18 and TRBJ1-2; D is perhaps TRBD1 (6 bases). Trimming removed 4 bases at V and 8 bases at J, with 23 bases between. Germline V gene lookup returns CDR1 KGHSH and CDR2 LQKENI. This CDR3 contains 16 residues. The CDR3 DNA follows: TGTGCCAGCTCACATTCTGGACAGCCAATACCTTACGGCTACACCTTC. This translates into CASSHSGQPIPYGYTF.

This clone turned up a few times. This chain joins TRBV14 and TRBJ1-3; D is undetermined. The CDR3 has 15 amino acids. Trimming removed 0 bases at V and 4 bases at J, with 10 bases between. Germline V gene lookup returns CDR1 SGHDN and CDR2 FVKESK. The CDR3 nucleotides are TGTGCCAGCAGCCAAGACGGGGTTCGCGGAAACACCATATATTTT. Translation gives CASSQDGVRGNTIYF.

The chain links TRBV15 to TRBJ2-7; 9 positions agree with TRBD2. The V segment lost 1 base and the J segment 0 bases; nucleotides outside the gene matches: 1. There are 15 residues in the CDR3. Germline V gene sequence: CDR1 LNHNV, CDR2 YYDKDF (reference sequence). Here the CDR3 reads CATSRGGGGSYEQYV. The DNA of the CDR3 is TGTGCCACCAGCAGAGGCGGGGGGGGCTCCTACGAGCAGTACGTC.

CDR3 in DNA: TGTGCCAGCAGCTTCGGACTAGCCCCCGGGGAGCTGTTTTTT. It yields the protein CASSFGLAPGELFF. This sequence joins TRBV11-3 and TRBJ2-2, with 8 bases fitting TRBD2. CDR3 size: 14 residues. Trimming removed 3 bases from V and 6 bases from J; junction bases left unmatched: 3. Looked up from germline, CDR1 is SGHNT and CDR2 is YENEEA.

This chain connects TRBV11-3 to TRBJ2-1; weak D call: TRBD2 (5 bases). The CDR3 length is 18 residues. Trimming pared 5 bases from V and 7 bases from J, leaving 27 bases between. CDR1 SGHNT and CDR2 YENEEA come from the germline V gene. CDR3 residues: CASSVAGRGKESGNEQFF. The CDR3 nucleotides are TGTGCCAGCAGCGTAGCAGGCCGGGGAAAGGAAAGCGGTAATGAGCAGTTCTTC.

The V call is TRBV27, the J call TRBJ2-3, with TRBD2 identical over 11 bases. CDR3 size: 15 residues. The V segment lost 5 bases and the J segment 4 bases; nucleotides outside the gene matches: 5. Germline CDR1 reads MNHEY; CDR2 reads SMNVEV (reference sequence). CDR3 protein: CASSTSLAGADTQYF. The CDR3 bases are TGTGCCAGCAGTACTTCACTAGCGGGAGCAGATACGCAGTATTTT.

This chain links TRBV4-1 with TRBJ2-6, with D perhaps TRBD1 (5 bases). Germline CDR1 and CDR2: MGHRA and YSYEKL. CDR3 length: 19 amino acids. The ends were cut back, 1 base at V and 0 bases at J, with 16 bases in the middle. The DNA of the CDR3 is TGCGCCAGCAGCCAAGTCCCGACAGCCTTGGTCTCTGGGGCCAACGTCCTGACTTTC. It translates to CASSQVPTALVSGANVLTF.

J is TRBJ2-2 and V is TRBV7-3; D is unresolved. The V and J ends lost 3 bases and 6 bases respectively, with 8 bases between them. The CDR3 sequence is 13 residues long. The germline V gene has CDR1 SGHTA and CDR2 FQGTGA. The chain's CDR3 is CASSLLGSGELFF. The CDR3 nucleotides read TGTGCCAGCAGCTTGCTAGGATCCGGGGAGCTGTTTTTT.

The V call is TRBV6-6, the J call TRBJ2-7; maybe TRBD2 (5 bases). Trimming pared 7 bases from V and 6 bases from J, leaving 19 bases between. From germline, CDR1 is MNHNY and CDR2 SVGAGI (reference sequence). This CDR3 comprises 14 residues. The CDR3, as DNA: TGTGCCAGCAACTACGCACCGGGAACCTCCGAGCAGTACTTC. It is translated as CASNYAPGTSEQYF.

The CDR3 region has the DNA TGCGCCAGCAGCCCCCCCGGATGGGCCCTGTACGAGCAGTACGTC. Protein: CASSPPGWALYEQYV. The rearrangement links TRBV4-1 to TRBJ2-7; unclear D gene. Germline V gives CDR1 MGHRA, CDR2 YSYEKL. V shed 4 bases and J shed 4 bases, with 17 bases lying between them. This CDR3 spans 15 amino acids.

In the case of this clone: One end of the junction varies from germline; a read error may be responsible. CDR3 loop: CAWSQGLGYSEQFF. In DNA, the CDR3 is TGTGCCTGGAGTCAGGGACTAGGGTACAGTGAGCAGTTCTTC. This chain connects TRBV30 to TRBJ2-1; 8 bases match TRBD2. Germline CDR1 GTSNPN, CDR2 SVGIG (reference sequence). CDR3 length: 14 amino acids. The whole variable domain, filled in from reference TRBV30 and TRBJ2-1, reads SQTIHQWPATLVQPVGSPLSLECTVEGTSNPNLYWYRQAAGRGLQLLFYSVGIGQISSEVPQNLSASRPQDRQFILSSKKLLLSDSGFYLCAWSQGLGYSEQFFGPGTRLTVL.

The chain couples TRBV5-5 to TRBJ1-2; D perhaps matches TRBD1 (6 bases). This CDR3 has 16 amino acids. V lost 4 bases and J 4 bases, leaving 20 bases between the germline ends. CDR1 SGHKS and CDR2 YYEKEE come from the germline V gene (reference sequence). The CDR3 sequence is CASSPRPADRFYGYTF. The CDR3 DNA follows: TGTGCCAGCAGCCCACGTCCCGCCGACAGGTTCTATGGCTACACCTTC.

The gene calls are TRBV5-1 and TRBJ2-3, with a weak D call TRBD1 (5 bases). V lost 0 bases and J 5 bases, leaving 10 bases between the germline ends. From germline, CDR1 is SGHRS and CDR2 YFSETQ. The CDR3 totals 14 residues. Written as DNA, the CDR3 is TGCGCCAGCAGCTTGGAGCAGGGTAGAGATACGCAGTATTTT. Protein product: CASSLEQGRDTQYF.

This sequence joins TRBV5-1 and TRBJ2-3; a possible D gene is TRBD2 (6 bases). V lost 5 bases to trimming and J lost 3 bases, with 16 bases between them. This CDR3 is 15 amino acids long. Per germline, CDR1 SGHRS and CDR2 YFSETQ. CDR3 sequence reads: CASSRDLGGTDTQYF. The CDR3 DNA reads as TGCGCCAGCAGTCGCGACTTGGGGGGAACAGATACGCAGTATTTT. Full variable domain (remainder filled in from reference TRBV5-1 and TRBJ2-3): KAGVTQTPRYLIKTRGQQVTLSCSPISGHRSVSWYQQTPGQGLQFLFEYFSETQRNKGNFPGRFSGRQFSNSRSEMNVSTLELGDSALYLCASSRDLGGTDTQYFGPGTRLTVL.

The genes are TRBV10-3 and TRBJ1-1; 7 bases line up with TRBD1. There are 14 residues in the CDR3. The trim removed 6 bases at V and 4 bases at J, leaving 8 bases unmatched. Germline assignment: CDR1 ENHRY and CDR2 SYGVKD. CDR3 protein: CAIRRQGAGTEAFF. For the CDR3, the DNA is TGTGCCATCAGGAGACAGGGCGCTGGCACTGAAGCTTTCTTT.

This chain uses TRBV6-2 or TRBV6-3 with TRBJ1-6; D not resolved. Germline CDR1 MNHEY, CDR2 SVGEGT. The V and J ends lost 5 bases and 6 bases respectively, with 8 bases between them. This CDR3 region has 13 residues. CDR3 region: CASSGSLNSPLHF. The CDR3 bases are TGTGCCAGCAGTGGGAGTCTTAATTCACCCCTCCACTTT.

This clone was seen a single time. This chain joins TRBV24-1 and TRBJ2-1; D may be TRBD2 (6 bases). This CDR3 contains 16 residues. Trimming stripped 5 bases from V and 0 bases from J, with 13 bases between. CDR1 and CDR2 (germline): KGHDR, SFDVKD. The CDR3 DNA follows: TGTGCCACCAGTGGGGTTAGCGGAGGCTCCTACAATGAGCAGTTCTTC. This gives the protein CATSGVSGGSYNEQFF.

Remarks on this clone: The same CDR3 arises from other DNA sequences in this sample as well. The rearrangement joins TRBV12-3 or TRBV12-4 to TRBJ1-3, with D unresolved. The V end was cut by 6 bases, the J end by 2 bases, with 5 bases between. The CDR3 loop spans 12 amino acids. DNA for the CDR3: TGTGCCAGCAGGTCAACTGGAAACACCATATATTTT. It encodes CASRSTGNTIYF.

V gene TRBV18 combines with J gene TRBJ2-5, with TRBD1 matching 7 bases. In germline, CDR1 is KGHSH, CDR2 LQKENI. The length of the CDR3 is 14 residues. Trimming at V came to 3 bases and at J to 4 bases, leaving 5 bases not matched to a gene. This chain's CDR3 is CASSPGTALETQYF. In DNA form, the CDR3 reads TGTGCCAGCTCACCCGGGACAGCCCTAGAGACCCAGTACTTC.

This clone was seen a handful of times. V and J are TRBV14 and TRBJ2-2; TRBD1 matches at 10 bases. The CDR3 length is 16 residues. Germline-derived CDR1 and CDR2 are SGHDN and FVKESK. Trimming removed 3 bases from V and 0 bases from J; junction bases left unmatched: 1. The CDR3 nucleotides read TGTGCCAGCAGCCAGGGGACAGGGGCGAACACCGGGGAGCTGTTTTTT. This codes for CASSQGTGANTGELFF.

The V call is TRBV5-1, the J call TRBJ2-5; 7 positions agree with TRBD2. Germline CDR1 reads SGHRS; CDR2 reads YFSETQ. This CDR3 has 14 amino acids. With 4 bases clipped from V and 0 bases from J, the junction kept 3 bases outside the gene matches. The CDR3 nucleotides read TGCGCCAGCAGCCCAGCGGGGAACCAAGAGACCCAGTACTTC. Translated, it gives CASSPAGNQETQYF.

The V and J genes are TRBV6-5 and TRBJ2-5; TRBD2 is a possible D gene (7 bases). V dropped 6 bases and J dropped 5 bases, with 13 bases sitting between them. This CDR3 has 13 residues. CDR1 is MNHEY and CDR2 is SVGAGI in the germline V gene. The DNA of the CDR3 is TGTGCCAGCAGGCGGGGGCCGGGGGAGACCCAGTACTTC. Translating it yields CASRRGPGETQYF.

The chain employs TRBV19 and TRBJ2-5, with 11 bases fitting TRBD2. Germline CDR1 is LNHDA and CDR2 is SQIVND (reference sequence). The CDR3 length is 15 residues. Unmatched junction bases numbered 5, after V lost 6 bases and J lost 2 bases. CDR3 bases: TGTGCCAGTAGGAGGGGACTAGCGGAACAAGAGACCCAGTACTTC. Protein: CASRRGLAEQETQYF.

The gene calls are TRBV7-9 and TRBJ2-1, with D possibly TRBD1 on 6 matching bases. V lost 0 bases to trimming and J lost 4 bases, with 16 bases between them. CDR1 and CDR2 (germline): SEHNR, FQNEAQ (reference sequence). This CDR3 spans 17 amino acids. The CDR3 DNA reads TGTGCCAGCAGCTTAGCGTCTCTTACAGGGTATTACAATGAGCAGTTCTTC. Amino acid sequence: CASSLASLTGYYNEQFF. The full variable domain, completed using reference TRBV7-9 and TRBJ2-1, is DTGVSQNPRHKITKRGQNVTFRCDPISEHNRLYWYRQTLGQGPEFLTYFQNEAQLEKSRLLSDRFSAERPKGSFSTLEIQRTEQGDSAMYLCASSLASLTGYYNEQFFGPGTRLTVL.